This T cell receptor (beta chain) was found in a study of T cells expressing NK-cell markers (dated by TCRdb to about 2020). Regarding the complete study: Three sorted T-cell subsets (CD3+CD56+NKG2C+, CD3+CD56+NKG2C- and CD3+CD56-NKG2C+) from fewer than 10 donors had their TCR beta-chain repertoires profiled. Among the eight sequenced donors, seven were HCMV-seropositive and one was HCMV-seronegative. The study sequenced eight donors, all healthy volunteers chosen at random: three men and five women. Sequencing of the libraries produced 2 x 150 bp reads on Illumina HiSeq 2000/2500, MiSeq or NextSeq. The research as a whole found: It remained unclear whether the expanded NKG2C-expressing T cell clones were specific for HCMV antigens. In six donors, the dominant CD3+CD56+NKG2C+ clonotypes were among the top 10 CD8+ clonotypes and accounted for about 1.0-7.5% of CD8+ T cells. Those dominant clonotypes were again the most abundant among CD3+CD56-NKG2C+ cells in four donors, at roughly 25-65%.

The cysteine opens and the phenylalanine closes a CDR3 of 13 amino acids. The protein alone is recorded here. CDR1 and CDR2 (GTSNPN, SVGIG) derive from the germline V gene (reference sequence). TCRdb lists the instrument as Illumina HiSeq 2000. 5'RACE template switching, by which a universal primer site and unique molecular identifiers were added, was used to make TCR beta cDNA libraries. Synthesis of cDNA was primed from the TCR beta constant segment and was followed by two consecutive PCR amplification steps. As for how the authors treated the data: MIGEC was used to demultiplex reads and group reads by UMI, and MiTCR was used to assemble and quantify clonotypes. To remove erroneous sequences, TCR cDNA sequences were retained only when supported by two or more reads. The tcR package was used for downstream repertoire analysis, and clonotypes were matched between fractions using CDR3 nucleotide sequence together with V segment. VDJmatch was used to annotate antigen specificity against VDJdb, with one amino acid substitution in CDR3 permitted. Through TCRdb reprocessing, the reads give one entry per CDR3 protein sequence; DNA is omitted. The V and J calls were determined by TCRdb, not by the authors. The sample table gives around 7,500 distinct CDR3 sequences. The ten largest clones capture less than 11% of the sample.

A remark on this clonotype: Its target antigen remains unknown.

A commercial ELISA kit detecting HCMV-specific IgG in serum was used to determine HCMV serostatus. Peripheral blood mononuclear cells were isolated from blood by Ficoll density gradient centrifugation. This clonotype originated in a man aged 18 to 29 in good health. Donor details come from another sample of the same person, matched by shared clones. This chain joins TRBV30 to TRBJ1-1; absent DNA, TCRdb's TRBD1 call cannot be checked. Material for sequencing was blood T cells: a sorted CD56 or NKG2C T cell subset, CD4+ or CD8+ T cells, or bulk PBMC T cells (not recorded which). This receptor carries the CDR3 CAWNPTGNTEAFF.